This entry lists 25 T cell receptor beta chains sequenced from one sample in a study of radiotherapy plus CTLA-4 blockade in lung cancer. Data came from immunoSEQ multiplex PCR; TCRdb stores just in-frame clones and leaves some out. The sample consists of around 80,000 clones, around four fifths of them appearing once. The sequencing here drew on peripheral blood, taken from a patient treated with radiotherapy plus ipilimumab. The receptor set was obtained from a human donor with non-small cell lung cancer who had stable disease on radiotherapy plus ipilimumab.

This chain joins TRBV10-3 and TRBJ2-1; no clear D. The CDR3 runs to 13 residues. Trimming removed 3 bases at V and 4 bases at J, with 7 bases between. Germline V lookup: CDR1 ENHRY, CDR2 SYGVKD. CDR3: CAISESGYNEQFF. The CDR3 nucleotides are TGTGCCATCAGTGAATCAGGATACAATGAGCAGTTCTTC.

The chain recombines TRBV30 with TRBJ2-6; D is ambiguous. The germline CDR1 and CDR2 sequences are GTSNPN and SVGIG (reference sequence). The CDR3 is 14 amino acids. The ends were cut back, 4 bases at V and 0 bases at J, with 7 bases in the middle. The CDR3 DNA sequence: TGTGCCTGGATGGGTAGCTCTGGGGCCAACGTCCTGACTTTC. Its translation is CAWMGSSGANVLTF. The full variable domain, completed using reference TRBV30 and TRBJ2-6, is SQTIHQWPATLVQPVGSPLSLECTVEGTSNPNLYWYRQAAGRGLQLLFYSVGIGQISSEVPQNLSASRPQDRQFILSSKKLLLSDSGFYLCAWMGSSGANVLTFGAGSRLTVL.

The chain recombines TRBV4-1 with TRBJ2-7; D ambiguous. V shed 1 base and J shed 0 bases, with 10 bases lying between them. There are 15 residues in the CDR3. The germline CDR1 and CDR2 sequences are MGHRA and YSYEKL. The CDR3 here is CASSQVIASSYEQYF. The DNA for the CDR3 is TGCGCCAGCAGCCAAGTCATCGCTAGCTCCTACGAGCAGTACTTC.

This clone showed up just a few times. Here the CDR3 DNA reads TGTGCCAGTAGCCCCAGGAGAGCGGTAGGTGAGCAGTTCTTC. Translated: CASSPRRAVGEQFF. The chain combines TRBV19 with TRBJ2-1, with a possible D match to TRBD2 (5 bases). Deletions cut 6 bases from V and 9 bases from J, with 18 bases between. CDR1 is LNHDA and CDR2 is SQIVND in the germline V gene (reference sequence). This CDR3 comprises 14 residues. The full variable domain, in which reference TRBV19 and TRBJ2-1 provide the parts outside the CDR3, is DGGITQSPKYLFRKEGQNVTLSCEQNLNHDAMYWYRQDPGQGLRLIYYSQIVNDFQKGDIAEGYSVSREKKESFPLTVTSAQKNPTAFYLCASSPRRAVGEQFFGPGTRLTVL.

This clone has just one count. This chain links TRBV5-1 with TRBJ2-7; 11 nucleotides line up with TRBD1. This CDR3 spans 15 amino acids. The V gene's germline CDR1 is SGHRS and CDR2 YFSETQ. Trimming at V came to 5 bases and at J to 6 bases, leaving 10 bases not matched to a gene. CDR3 in DNA: TGCGCCAGCAGTTTAATTGGACAGGGGGCGTTCGAGCAGTACTTC. Protein: CASSLIGQGAFEQYF.

This clone was detected only a few times. The chain joins TRBV5-1 to TRBJ2-1; 7 nucleotides match TRBD1. The CDR3 is 18 amino acids. V lost 4 bases to trimming and J lost 5 bases; unmatched junction nucleotides: 18. The germline CDR1 and CDR2 sequences are SGHRS and YFSETQ. This chain's CDR3 is CASSQPTGRTAPNNEQFF. For the CDR3, the DNA is TGCGCCAGCAGCCAACCGACAGGGCGAACGGCACCAAACAATGAGCAGTTCTTC. Full variable domain (outside the CDR3, taken from reference TRBV5-1 and TRBJ2-1): KAGVTQTPRYLIKTRGQQVTLSCSPISGHRSVSWYQQTPGQGLQFLFEYFSETQRNKGNFPGRFSGRQFSNSRSEMNVSTLELGDSALYLCASSQPTGRTAPNNEQFFGPGTRLTVL.

The chain employs TRBV7-9 and TRBJ2-5; 9 bases are shared with TRBD2. V trimming: 4 bases; J trimming: 7 bases; junction bases outside the gene matches: 13. Germline V gene data show CDR1 as SEHNR and CDR2 as FQNEAQ (reference sequence). The CDR3 has 16 residues. The CDR3 spells CASSSWGIAGERTQYF. CDR3 in DNA: TGTGCCAGCAGCTCATGGGGGATAGCGGGAGAGAGGACCCAGTACTTC.

V gene TRBV18 combines with J gene TRBJ1-3, with D hard to call. The germline V gene has CDR1 KGHSH and CDR2 LQKENI. Trimming shortened V by 0 bases and J by 1 base, and 7 bases separated the two germline ends. This CDR3 comprises 15 residues. The CDR3 region is CASSPPLQSGNTIYF. In DNA form, the CDR3 reads TGTGCCAGCTCACCACCGCTCCAGTCTGGAAACACCATATATTTT.

This clone was recorded only once. V and J are TRBV19 and TRBJ1-2; 8 nucleotides agree with TRBD1. The germline CDR1 and CDR2 sequences are LNHDA and SQIVND (reference sequence). V was clipped by 5 bases and J by 9 bases; unmatched bases: 11. The CDR3 is 14 amino acids. The CDR3 nucleotides read TGTGCCAGTAGTCCGGACAGGGAAGACAATTGCTACACCTTC. Encoded protein: CASSPDREDNCYTF.

CDR3 sequence (DNA): TGTGCCAGCAGCCCCTCCAGACTAGCGGGGGCCAATGAGCAGTTCTTC. Its protein is CASSPSRLAGANEQFF. The chain uses TRBV9 and TRBJ2-1; TRBD2 aligns across 12 bases. The CDR3 is 16 residues long. V lost 4 bases and J lost 6; bases outside the gene matches: 8. Germline values: CDR1 SGDLS, CDR2 YYNGEE.

The chain is built from TRBV7-9 and TRBJ2-7, with 12 positions matching TRBD2. The CDR3 runs 17 residues. Per germline, CDR1 SEHNR and CDR2 FQNEAQ (reference sequence). With V trimmed by 5 bases and J by 4 bases, 12 bases remained unmatched. The CDR3 DNA sequence: TGTGCCAGCAGCCCCCTACTAACTAGCGGGAGGACGTACGAGCAGTACTTC. This codes for CASSPLLTSGRTYEQYF.

The V call is TRBV6-5, the J call TRBJ1-5, with 8 bases lining up with TRBD1. This CDR3 is 15 amino acids long. Germline CDR1 reads MNHEY; CDR2 reads SVGAGI. CDR3 region: CATGQGNGGNQPQHF. CDR3 in DNA: TGTGCAACCGGACAGGGTAATGGAGGCAATCAGCCCCAGCATTTT.

J is TRBJ2-3 and V is TRBV9; tentatively, D is TRBD1 (5 bases). With 3 bases removed from V and 0 bases from J, the gap between germline ends came to 8 bases. CDR1 and CDR2 (germline): SGDLS, YYNGEE. This CDR3 is 14 amino acids long. CDR3 sequence reads: CASSGTPSTDTQYF. CDR3 coding DNA: TGTGCCAGCAGCGGGACACCAAGCACAGATACGCAGTATTTT.

V gene TRBV9 combines with J gene TRBJ2-2; 8 positions agree with TRBD2. CDR3 size: 13 residues. Unmatched junction bases numbered 3, after V lost 6 bases and J lost 5 bases. The germline V gene has CDR1 SGDLS and CDR2 YYNGEE. The CDR3 DNA sequence: TGTGCCAGCAAGGCGGGAGGAACCGGGGAGCTGTTTTTT. Translating it yields CASKAGGTGELFF.

In nucleotides, the CDR3 is TGTGCCTGGAACAGGGAAGAAGACACTGAAGCTTTCTTT. Residues: CAWNREEDTEAFF. The rearrangement links TRBV30 to TRBJ1-1; possibly TRBD1 for D (6 bases). CDR1 and CDR2 from the germline V gene are GTSNPN and SVGIG (reference sequence). The V gene lost 4 bases and the J gene lost 3 bases, with 12 bases spanning the gap. The CDR3 length is 13 residues.

The DNA for the CDR3 is TGTGCCAGCATAGGGACAGATAATGAAAAACTGTTTTTT. It translates to CASIGTDNEKLFF. This rearrangement joins TRBV2 to TRBJ1-4, with TRBD1 identical over 7 bases. The CDR3 sequence is 13 residues long. Germline V lookup: CDR1 SNHLY, CDR2 FYNNEI. The ends lost 7 bases at V and 4 bases at J; junction bases unmatched: 3.

This chain uses TRBV6-1 with TRBJ1-5; 8 bases align to TRBD1. The J segment lost 0 bases and the V segment lost 4 bases, leaving 5 bases of the junction unmatched. This CDR3 spans 16 amino acids. Germline assignment: CDR1 MNHNS and CDR2 SASEGT. CDR3 sequence: CASSARGLDSNQPQHF. DNA for the CDR3: TGTGCCAGCAGTGCCAGGGGGCTCGATAGCAATCAGCCCCAGCATTTT.

Written as DNA, the CDR3 is TGCGCCAGCAGCCCTATTGTGGACTCCTACGAGCAGTACTTC. Amino acids: CASSPIVDSYEQYF. The chain recombines TRBV5-1 with TRBJ2-7; D is unclear. V was clipped by 4 bases and J by 0 bases, with 11 bases between them. The CDR3 spans 14 residues. Germline V gene sequence: CDR1 SGHRS, CDR2 YFSETQ.

The V and J genes are TRBV9 and TRBJ2-3; D not certain. Germline V gene lookup returns CDR1 SGDLS and CDR2 YYNGEE. Trimming removed 4 bases at V and 2 bases at J, with 14 bases between. The CDR3 is 15 residues long. The CDR3 DNA sequence: TGTGCCAGCAGCTCAACCCCATCGCCCACAGATACGCAGTATTTT. Translating it yields CASSSTPSPTDTQYF.

This clone was seen a single time. DNA of the CDR3: TGTGCCAGCAGCCCTGGGACTAGCGCCTCCTACAATGAGCAGTTCTTC. Encoded protein: CASSPGTSASYNEQFF. The rearrangement uses TRBV28 and TRBJ2-1; 10 bases are shared with TRBD2. The CDR3 contains 16 residues. Germline assignment: CDR1 MDHEN and CDR2 SYDVKM. V shed 6 bases and J 0 bases; nucleotides not matched to a gene: 5.

The rearrangement links TRBV27 to TRBJ1-3; D remains ambiguous. V was cut by 2 bases and J by 4 bases, with 9 bases left in between. Germline CDR1 is MNHEY and CDR2 is SMNVEV (reference sequence). This CDR3 is built from 14 residues. In nucleotides, the CDR3 is TGTGCCAGCAGTTTAAGTGGCCCAGGAAACACCATATATTTT. This sequence encodes CASSLSGPGNTIYF.

The genes are TRBV7-8 and TRBJ2-5; TRBD1 matches at 10 bases. J lost 4 bases, V lost 0 bases, and 8 bases had no gene match. The length of the CDR3 is 17 residues. Germline CDR1 and CDR2: SGHVS and FQNEAQ. This chain's CDR3 is CASSLADRDRGRETQYF. The CDR3 DNA follows: TGTGCCAGCAGCTTAGCGGACCGGGACAGGGGACGAGAGACCCAGTACTTC.

J is TRBJ2-1 and V is TRBV25-1; 8 positions agree with TRBD2. V was clipped by 4 bases and J by 9 bases; unmatched bases: 8. The CDR3 sequence is 14 residues long. Germline V lookup: CDR1 MGHDK, CDR2 SYGVNS. CDR3 protein: CASSARVAGLEQFF. The DNA of the CDR3 is TGTGCCAGCAGTGCTCGGGTAGCGGGACTTGAGCAGTTCTTC. Supplemented by reference TRBV25-1 and TRBJ2-1, the full variable domain reads EADIYQTPRYLVIGTGKKITLECSQTMGHDKMYWYQQDPGMELHLIHYSYGVNSTEKGDLSSESTVSRIRTEHFPLTLESARPSHTSQYLCASSARVAGLEQFFGPGTRLTVL.

The V and J genes are TRBV9 and TRBJ2-4; TRBD1 might be the D (6 bases). CDR3 length: 14 amino acids. The V end was cut by 3 bases, the J end by 7 bases, with 14 bases between. CDR1 is SGDLS and CDR2 is YYNGEE in the germline V gene. Written as DNA, the CDR3 is TGTGCCAGCAGCGGAGGGGGATTAGGGAACATTCAGTACTTC. It specifies CASSGGGLGNIQYF.

This clone was counted a few times. The gene calls are TRBV28 and TRBJ2-3, with D perhaps matching TRBD2 (6 bases). CDR1 and CDR2 (germline): MDHEN, SYDVKM. The CDR3 spans 12 residues. The V end lost 2 bases, the J end lost 9 bases, and 9 bases lay between the germline ends. The chain's CDR3 is CASSLRGSTQYF. CDR3 coding DNA: TGTGCCAGCAGTTTACGGGGGTCAACGCAGTATTTT.